This TCR beta chain is from a study of post-analysis software for immune sequencing data. Study at large: The disease courses covered relapsing-remitting, secondary progressive and progressive-relapsing multiple sclerosis.

Findings and caveats of the study: In multiple sclerosis, normalized Chao1 diversity was significantly below that of controls. The five TRBV segments detected at higher frequency in patients than in controls included TRBV5-6, TRBV5-1 and TRBV20-1.

Turning to this clonotype: Its antigen is unidentified.

Sequencing libraries made from TCR beta cDNA carried unique molecular identifiers. TCRdb itself ran the PCR reads through MiXCR, one entry per CDR3 protein. The profile covers 600,000 to 700,000 distinct CDR3 sequences, with around 60% appearing a single time and around 10% taken by the ten largest. This CDR3 spans 15 amino acids. Germline assignment: CDR1 SGHDT and CDR2 YYEEEE. V was pared by 4 bases and J by 2 bases, with 7 bases of the junction left unmatched. This TCR was sampled from a girl aged 2 to 9 with multiple sclerosis. This chain joins TRBV5-6 and TRBJ2-3; the match to TRBD2 covers 7 bases. Sequenced material: blood. CDR3 amino acids: CASSLPGGATDTQYF. The CDR3 DNA follows: TGTGCCAGCAGCCTTCCGGGAGGCGCCACAGATACGCAGTATTTT.